Sequencing of this T cell receptor beta chain was carried out in a study of OX40 agonist ivuxolimab in advanced cancers. For the study in its entirety: Ivuxolimab was a fully human IgG2 agonistic monoclonal antibody targeting the costimulatory receptor OX40 (CD134). Intravenous ivuxolimab was administered to patients every 2 weeks at six dose levels: 0.01, 0.1, 0.3, 1.5, 3 and 10 mg/kg. Of the roughly 52 dose-escalation patients, hepatocellular carcinoma was present in about 20, melanoma in roughly 15, renal cell carcinoma in 9 and head and neck cancer in 9. In the dose-escalation cohort, 82.7% of patients were male, and the mean age was around 60 years, with a range of about 23 to 85. Prior anti-PD-1, anti-PD-L1 or anti-CTLA-4 therapy was permitted, and 35% to 40% of dose-escalation patients had received checkpoint inhibitors. Partial responses occurred in three dose-escalation patients: two with cutaneous melanoma and one with hepatocellular carcinoma. The purpose of peripheral TCRbeta sequencing was to test whether ivuxolimab changed TCR sequence diversity and led to clonal T-cell expansion. The paper describes the monotherapy dose-escalation part (N of about 47 patients) of the phase I trial of ivuxolimab. Findings and caveats that apply to the study as a whole: Low levels of normalized T-cell clonal expansion were also shown by some nonresponding patients. In partial responders in the 0.1-3.0 mg/kg groups, normalized peripheral clonal expansion was found to be among the lowest, especially among CD8+ T cells. At doses of 0.1 to 3.0 mg/kg, clonal expansion of both CD4+ and CD8+ blood T cells was observed from baseline to week 6. After ivuxolimab, CD8+ T cells had more expanded clones than CD4+ T cells on average. Antigen specificity was not determined for the clonally expanded peripheral T cells.

Sequences MDHEN (CDR1) and SYDVKM (CDR2) are obtained from the germline V gene. V gives up 2 bases and J gives up 8 bases, and the segment between their germline ends measures 21 bases. CDR3 length: 16 amino acids, cysteine to phenylalanine. CDR3 DNA is the only sequence kept; it has 48 bases, read in frame from the first base. To sequence the TCRbeta CDR3 region, genomic DNA was isolated from the sorted cells. The immunoSEQ Assay was used for sequencing of TCRbeta CDR3 regions. Not all clones reach the TCRdb copy of this immuneACCESS table, which keeps in-frame sequences only. Checked studies attribute under half of the gap to unresolved V genes and leave the rest unexplained. This sample comprises fewer than 85,000 clones, approximately 86% of them detected only once. Of the sample, approximately 0.66% falls within the top ten clones. Patients with a history of autoimmune disease or receiving systemic immunosuppression were excluded from the trial. Peripheral blood for TCR sequencing was drawn from every dose cohort at baseline, at cycle 4 day 1 and at cycle 7 day 1. The samples were drawn from a first-in-human, open-label, multicenter phase I dose-escalation trial of ivuxolimab. Adults with locally advanced or metastatic melanoma, renal cell, hepatocellular, or head and neck squamous cell carcinoma were enrolled in the trial. CD4+ and CD8+ T cells were sorted separately from peripheral blood before TCR sequencing.

Turning to this clone: What antigen it recognizes has not been identified. Base qualities are not recorded, but no much larger clone differs from it by a single base.

This receptor was obtained from an adult with an advanced solid tumor such as melanoma, head and neck, liver or kidney cancer. The specimen comprised CD4+ or CD8+ T cells sorted from blood, sampled in a trial of the OX40 agonist ivuxolimab. The chain is encoded by TRBV28 joined to TRBJ1-2, with a tentative D gene TRBD1 over 6 matching bases. DNA sequence: TGTGCCAGCAGTTTAGAGCCTGGGGCAGGGGACCGGGGCTACACCTTC. It translates as CASSLEPGAGDRGYTF.